This TCR beta chain comes out of a study of blood T cell repertoires in COVID-19. Sequenced by immunoSEQ multiplex PCR; TCRdb stores in-frame clones only, minus some. The sample includes 200,000 to 250,000 clones, over 75% of them seen just once. Germline V gene lookup returns CDR1 MGHDK and CDR2 SYGVNS. V was pared by 3 bases and J by 0 bases, with 8 bases between. This CDR3 comprises 15 residues. This clone has a single count. Sequencing input: PBMCs or T cells enriched from blood (not recorded which). The sequence came from a woman aged 40 to 50 with acute COVID-19. The chain carries TRBV25-1 and TRBJ2-2; no definite D call. CDR3 sequence (DNA): TGTGCCAGCAGTGAGAGACACGCGAACACCGGGGAGCTGTTTTTT. Translated, it gives CASSERHANTGELFF.